This T cell receptor beta chain was sequenced during a study of response to subunit inactivated influenza vaccine (dated by TCRdb to the late 2010s). Some background on the complete study: To follow how T cells responded to a trivalent subunit inactivated influenza vaccine, the researchers relied on deep quantitative profiling of the T cell receptor repertoire.

Library prep was done by RT-PCR. The listed sequencing device is Illumina HiSeq 2500. The public sequencing data were trimmed at Q25 with fastp and processed into clonotypes with MiXCR by TCRdb, which kept only in-frame beta chains. Duplicate CDR3 protein sequences are folded into a single record with the most common DNA and genes. In this sample the table shows 150,000 to 200,000 distinct CDR3 sequences, around 12% of which occur a single time. Over 25% of the sample lies in the top ten. This clonotype was observed at least ten times. This receptor's antigen is unknown. The sample holds no much larger clone one base away, and base qualities are not on file. Measured from the cysteine to the phenylalanine, the CDR3 is 14 residues long. Just CDR3 DNA is preserved here, 42 bases in frame from base 1. The V end gives up 3 bases and the J end 3 bases, leaving 3 bases in the junction not matched to a gene. CDR1 and CDR2 were assigned from the germline V gene (reference sequence) as DFQATT and SNEGSKA.

What the work shows at the level of the full study, not this receptor alone: According to the authors, only a limited number of new T cells may be recruited by each seasonal influenza vaccination.

The sample was also linked to a second study, of T cells expressing NK-cell markers. The second study's authors report: The TCR beta cDNA libraries were made using 5'RACE template switching, a step that added both a universal primer site and unique molecular identifiers. Three sorted T-cell subsets (CD3+CD56+NKG2C+, CD3+CD56+NKG2C- and CD3+CD56-NKG2C+) from fewer than 10 donors had their TCR beta-chain repertoires profiled. Of the eight sequenced donors, seven were found to be HCMV-seropositive and one was found to be HCMV-seronegative. To restrict sorting to alphabetaTCR-expressing T cells, an anti-gammadeltaTCR antibody was added in several experiments. For 6 or 7 donors, the dominant CD3+CD56+NKG2C+ clonotypes were among the top 10 CD8+ clonotypes and accounted for roughly 1.0-8% of CD8+ T cells. Those dominant clonotypes were again the most abundant among CD3+CD56-NKG2C+ cells in a handful of donors, at roughly 25-65%. Whether the expanded NKG2C-expressing T cell clones were specific for HCMV antigens was left unclear. All eight donors whose samples were sequenced were randomly selected healthy volunteers, three of them men and five women. HCMV serostatus was determined by detecting HCMV-specific IgG in serum with a commercial ELISA kit. Peripheral blood mononuclear cells were isolated from blood by Ficoll density gradient centrifugation. CD4+ and CD8+ T cells were isolated from PBMC by magnetic immunoseparation with Miltenyi isolation kits. cDNA synthesis was primed from the TCR beta constant segment and was followed by two successive PCR amplification steps. Sequencing of the libraries produced 2 x 150 bp reads on Illumina HiSeq 2000/2500, MiSeq or NextSeq. MIGEC handled demultiplexing of the reads and grouping by UMI, while MiTCR was used to assemble and quantify clonotypes. To exclude erroneous sequences, any TCR cDNA sequence not supported by at least two reads was discarded. The tcR package was used for downstream repertoire analysis, with clonotypes matched between fractions based on CDR3 nucleotide sequence plus V segment. VDJmatch was used to annotate antigen specificity against VDJdb, with one amino acid substitution allowed in CDR3.

Recombination connected TRBV20-1 to TRBJ1-5, with TRBD1 matching 9 junction bases. The source was CD8+ T cells sorted from PBMCs, collected about 11 days after vaccination. This clonotype originated in a man aged 50 to 59 who received an inactivated influenza vaccine. Donor details come from another sample of the same person, matched by shared clones. The DNA sequence is as follows: TGCAGTGCTAGTGGGACAGGGACCAATCAGCCCCAGCATTTT. This sequence encodes CSASGTGTNQPQHF.